Many counts were recorded for the clone carrying this T cell receptor (beta chain). This sample was included in a study of CD8 T cells in ankylosing spondylitis. A single record per CDR3 protein comes from TCRdb applying MiXCR to the 5' RACE reads. The repertoire has approximately 200,000 distinct CDR3 sequences, around 13% of them found once; the top ten carry approximately 16%. The CDR3 contains 15 residues. Germline V gene data show CDR1 as LNHNV and CDR2 as YYDKDF (reference sequence). V was pared by 0 bases and J by 3 bases, with 11 bases between. This sequence joins TRBV15 and TRBJ1-1; D possibly corresponds to TRBD1 (5 bases). Material for sequencing was blood, either unsorted or a sorted T cell fraction (not recorded which). This receptor was identified in a male donor with ankylosing spondylitis or in good health (not recorded which). CDR3 nucleotide sequence: TGTGCCACCAGCAGAGATGGAGGGGTTGACACTGAAGCTTTCTTT. This translates into CATSRDGGVDTEAFF.